This entry lists 30 T cell receptor beta chains sequenced from one sample in a study of shared clonotypes between healthy human individuals. TCRdb's table, derived via immunoSEQ multiplex PCR, lists solely in-frame clones and lacks some. The table includes 950,000 to 1,300,000 clones, around 74% detected once. Material: memory CD4+ T cells sorted from blood. Described subset: CD45RA-negative fraction. Receptors originate from a man younger than 35 in good health.

The chain has TRBV10-1 and TRBJ1-6, with a tentative D call TRBD1 (6 bases). The CDR3 runs to 14 residues. CDR1 and CDR2 from the germline V gene are WNHNN and SYGVQD (reference sequence). Between the trimmed V and J ends, which lost 7 bases and 4 bases, there was a span of 11 bases. CDR3 sequence: CASKDSQYNSPLHF. As DNA, the CDR3 is TGCGCCAGCAAGGACAGCCAATATAATTCACCCCTCCACTTT.

The J gene is TRBJ2-5, the V gene TRBV7-9, with D possibly being TRBD1 (5 bases). CDR1 SEHNR and CDR2 FQNEAQ come from the germline V gene (reference sequence). This CDR3 is 14 amino acids long. Trimming removed 5 bases from V and 5 bases from J, with 15 bases in between. The CDR3 DNA follows: TGTGCCAGCAGCCCGGGCAGGGTCCAGGAGACCCAGTACTTC. Translated, it gives CASSPGRVQETQYF.

The rearrangement links TRBV6-6 to TRBJ1-2; D ambiguous. V lost 4 bases to trimming and J lost 8 bases, with 14 bases between them. Germline V gives CDR1 MNHNY, CDR2 SVGAGI (reference sequence). The CDR3 extends over 13 amino acids. The CDR3 region is CASSSNRRTGYTF. The CDR3 DNA reads TGTGCCAGCAGTTCCAACCGGAGAACGGGCTACACCTTC.

The chain links TRBV11-3 to TRBJ2-2; 10 bases are a match to TRBD2. The germline gives CDR1 SGHNT, CDR2 YENEEA. The V and J ends lost 2 bases and 4 bases, in that order; junction bases with no gene match: 7. There are 17 residues in the CDR3. CDR3 sequence reads: CASSLTGTSAFTGELFF. CDR3 nucleotide sequence: TGTGCCAGCAGCTTAACTGGGACTAGCGCCTTCACCGGGGAGCTGTTTTTT.

As concerns this clone: This same CDR3 is encoded by further DNA sequences in the sample. The V call is TRBV7-9, the J call TRBJ1-2; tentative D call: TRBD1 (6 bases). This CDR3 has 13 amino acids. Germline V gene data show CDR1 as SEHNR and CDR2 as FQNEAQ (reference sequence). Between the trimmed V and J ends, which lost 1 base and 5 bases, there was a span of 8 bases. CDR3 protein: CASSLGTAYGYTF. The CDR3 DNA follows: TGTGCCAGCAGCTTAGGGACAGCTTATGGCTACACCTTC.

With respect to this clone: The junction and the germline gene differ at one end; a read error may be behind it. V is TRBV11-3 and J is TRBJ1-2; D call uncertain. The CDR3 loop spans 12 amino acids. Germline assignment: CDR1 SGHNT and CDR2 YENEEA. CDR3 in DNA: TGTGCCAGCAGCTTAGAAGGGTTAAGTCCCATCTTC. Translating gives CASSLEGLSPIF.

This clone turned up a few times. A read error is possible here, since a much larger clone lies one base away. The V gene is TRBV11-2, the J gene TRBJ1-1; D not certain. The CDR3 extends over 12 amino acids. The V end was cut by 1 base, the J end by 3 bases, with 3 bases between. CDR1 is SGHAT and CDR2 is FQNNGV in the germline V gene. CDR3 sequence (DNA): TGTGCCAGCAGCTTAGCTTACACTGAAGCTTTCTTT. Protein product: CASSLAYTEAFF.

To note about this clone: One end of the junction fails to match germline, which may point to a read error. This chain links TRBV19 with TRBJ2-2; D is perhaps TRBD1 (5 bases). Germline V gene data show CDR1 as LNHDA and CDR2 as SQIVND (reference sequence). This CDR3 is 14 amino acids long. CDR3 in amino acids: CASTPRVNAGELFF. Here the CDR3 DNA reads TGTGCCAGTACCCCCAGGGTGAACGCCGGGGAGCTGTTTTTT.

This clone was detected once. The chain uses TRBV28 and TRBJ2-5, with D perhaps TRBD2 (6 bases). The germline V and J ends were trimmed by 2 bases and 7 bases, with 14 bases remaining between them. The V gene's germline CDR1 is MDHEN and CDR2 SYDVKM. The CDR3 is made up of 14 amino acids. The CDR3 coding sequence is TGTGCCAGCAGTTTAATCCGGACCGGGGGGACCCAGTACTTC. It encodes CASSLIRTGGTQYF.

This clone has a handful of counts. V is TRBV1 and J is TRBJ2-1. TRBV1 is marked as a pseudogene. The CDR3 totals 15 residues. CDR3 nucleotides: TGCCATCACATTCGACGAGGGGTGAGTCCCAATGAGCAGTTCTTC. This codes for CHHIRRGVSPNEQFF.

The table lists this clone with a count of one. The genes are TRBV12-5 and TRBJ1-1, with D tentatively TRBD1 (5 bases). The CDR3 is 18 amino acids. CDR1 is LGHNT and CDR2 is FRNRAP in the germline V gene. Trimming left V 4 bases short and J 5 bases short, with 26 bases between. DNA of the CDR3: TGTGCTAGTGGTTCGTCTAGCGGGGAAGAGGGGTACGATACTGAAGCTTTCTTT. Amino acid sequence: CASGSSSGEEGYDTEAFF.

The chain has TRBV5-1 and TRBJ2-3; D is tentatively TRBD1 or TRBD2 (6 bases each). V was clipped by 4 bases and J by 6 bases, with 18 bases between them. Germline V CDR1 and CDR2: SGHRS, YFSETQ. CDR3 length equals 15 residues. The CDR3 DNA is TGCGCCAGCAGCCCGGCCTTGGGGGCGGGGGATACGCAGTATTTT. Its translation: CASSPALGAGDTQYF.

There are a few counts of this clone. V and J are TRBV2 and TRBJ2-3; 9 positions agree with TRBD2. This CDR3 has 16 residues. The V and J ends lost 3 bases and 5 bases, in that order; junction bases with no gene match: 9. Germline V gene lookup returns CDR1 SNHLY and CDR2 FYNNEI. The CDR3 loop reads CASSDSRGRAGDTQYF. In DNA form, the CDR3 reads TGTGCCAGCAGTGATTCCCGCGGGAGGGCCGGAGATACGCAGTATTTT.

The V call is TRBV5-1, the J call TRBJ1-6; D gene uncertain. Germline V gives CDR1 SGHRS, CDR2 YFSETQ. This CDR3 region has 11 residues. V dropped 4 bases and J dropped 8 bases, with 4 bases sitting between them. The chain's CDR3 is CASSIDSPLHF. The CDR3 DNA is TGCGCCAGCAGCATAGATTCACCCCTCCACTTT.

The chain's CDR3 is CASGLAGTSGNYNEQFF. For the CDR3, the DNA is TGTGCTAGTGGTTTGGCTGGGACTAGCGGCAATTACAATGAGCAGTTCTTC. The chain joins TRBV12-5 to TRBJ2-1; TRBD2 agrees at 11 bases. V shed 1 base and J 4 bases; nucleotides not matched to a gene: 6. Germline V gene sequence: CDR1 LGHNT, CDR2 FRNRAP. The CDR3 length is 17 residues.

The chain links TRBV2 to TRBJ1-2, with 7 positions matching TRBD1. The CDR3 covers 15 residues. The ends lost 7 bases at V and 2 bases at J; junction bases unmatched: 10. Germline CDR1 and CDR2: SNHLY and FYNNEI. The DNA for the CDR3 is TGTGCCAGCACCCATACCCGGACAGGAAACTATGGCTACACCTTC. As protein: CASTHTRTGNYGYTF. The entire variable domain, with the rest obtained from reference TRBV2 and TRBJ1-2, is as follows: EPEVTQTPSHQVTQMGQEVILRCVPISNHLYFYWYRQILGQKVEFLVSFYNNEISEKSEIFDDQFSVERPDGSNFTLKIRSTKLEDSAMYFCASTHTRTGNYGYTFGSGTRLTVV.

The chain has TRBV7-2 and TRBJ1-2; D is ambiguous. The germline CDR1 and CDR2 sequences are SGHTA and FQGNSA. The CDR3 is 15 amino acids. Trimming removed 3 bases at V and 6 bases at J, with 17 bases between. CDR3 bases: TGTGCCAGCAGCTTCTCCGTCAAGGCTTTGGATGGCTACACCTTC. Amino acids: CASSFSVKALDGYTF.

The V and J genes are TRBV5-4 and TRBJ1-2; tentatively, D is TRBD1 (6 bases). Germline V gives CDR1 SGHNT, CDR2 YYREEE (reference sequence). The CDR3 totals 14 residues. The germline V and J ends were trimmed by 6 bases and 6 bases, with 18 bases remaining between them. CDR3: CASTFGQGLDGYTF. The CDR3 DNA sequence: TGTGCCAGCACCTTCGGGCAGGGGCTAGATGGCTACACCTTC.

This clone was seen a single time. CDR3 loop: CASSQETQGAYNSPLHF. The CDR3 DNA follows: TGCGCCAGCAGCCAAGAGACACAGGGGGCTTATAATTCACCCCTCCACTTT. The chain links TRBV4-3 to TRBJ1-6; 9 nucleotides match TRBD1. After removal of 0 bases from V and 4 bases from J, the junction contained 4 bases not matched to a gene. Germline-derived CDR1 and CDR2 are LGHNA and YSLEER. The length of the CDR3 is 17 residues.

This chain links TRBV5-4 with TRBJ2-7; 10 nucleotides line up with TRBD2. The CDR3 loop spans 14 amino acids. With V trimmed by 4 bases and J by 2 bases, 3 bases remained unmatched. Germline assignment: CDR1 SGHNT and CDR2 YYREEE (reference sequence). The DNA of the CDR3 is TGTGCCAGCAGCGGAGCGGGGGGGCCCTACGAGCAGTACTTC. It translates to CASSGAGGPYEQYF.

The V gene is TRBV7-6, the J gene TRBJ2-2; 7 nucleotides agree with TRBD2. This CDR3 is 15 amino acids long. In germline, CDR1 is SGHVS, CDR2 FNYEAQ. With 6 bases clipped from V and 1 base from J, the junction kept 5 bases outside the gene matches. This chain's CDR3 is CASSVWEGNTGELFF. The CDR3 region has the DNA TGTGCCAGCAGTGTGTGGGAGGGGAACACCGGGGAGCTGTTTTTT.

The sample holds a few counts of this clone. The V and J genes are TRBV5-1 and TRBJ1-5; TRBD1 agrees at 8 bases. V lost 4 bases, J lost 7 bases, and 7 bases stayed unmatched. Germline loops: CDR1 SGHRS, CDR2 YFSETQ. The length of the CDR3 is 14 residues. The CDR3 nucleotides are TGCGCCAGCAGCGCCGGACAGGGAGGGCAGCCCCAGCATTTT. This gives the protein CASSAGQGGQPQHF. The variable domain in full, with the rest retrieved from reference TRBV5-1 and TRBJ1-5, is KAGVTQTPRYLIKTRGQQVTLSCSPISGHRSVSWYQQTPGQGLQFLFEYFSETQRNKGNFPGRFSGRQFSNSRSEMNVSTLELGDSALYLCASSAGQGGQPQHFGDGTRLSIL.

J is TRBJ2-7 and V is TRBV5-4; D unresolved. There are 17 residues in the CDR3. V shed 2 bases and J shed 4 bases, with 22 bases lying between them. In germline, CDR1 is SGHNT, CDR2 YYREEE (reference sequence). Here the CDR3 DNA reads TGTGCCAGCAGCTTACTAAAGGTAGTTCGCCCACCGTACGAGCAGTACTTC. It translates to CASSLLKVVRPPYEQYF.

In the case of this clone: Compared with germline, one end of the junction differs, possibly owing to a read error. The chain employs TRBV29-1 and TRBJ2-3; TRBD2 might be the D (6 bases). In germline, CDR1 is SQVTM, CDR2 ANQGSEA. There are 14 residues in the CDR3. In DNA form, the CDR3 reads TGCAGCGTTGATGGGGACGGGAGCATAGATACGCAGTATTTT. This translates into CSVDGDGSIDTQYF.

This clone showed up just once. The chain employs TRBV7-2 and TRBJ2-1; 9 bases agree with TRBD2. J lost 4 bases, V lost 3 bases, and 4 bases had no gene match. The CDR3 loop spans 15 amino acids. CDR1 is SGHTA and CDR2 is FQGNSA in the germline V gene. CDR3 in DNA: TGTGCCAGCAGCTTCGCGGGAGGGCCGTACAATGAGCAGTTCTTC. Translation gives CASSFAGGPYNEQFF.

The chain employs TRBV5-1 and TRBJ1-1; 10 bases match TRBD1. Trimming at V came to 4 bases and at J to 4 bases, leaving 7 bases not matched to a gene. The germline CDR1 and CDR2 sequences are SGHRS and YFSETQ. The CDR3 sequence is 15 residues long. The chain's CDR3 is CASSLGQGGTTEAFF. Here the CDR3 DNA reads TGCGCCAGCAGCCTCGGACAGGGGGGGACCACTGAAGCTTTCTTT. Variable domain in full (rest from reference TRBV5-1 and TRBJ1-1): KAGVTQTPRYLIKTRGQQVTLSCSPISGHRSVSWYQQTPGQGLQFLFEYFSETQRNKGNFPGRFSGRQFSNSRSEMNVSTLELGDSALYLCASSLGQGGTTEAFFGQGTRLTVV.

V and J are TRBV5-5 and TRBJ1-4, with unresolved D. Trimming shortened V by 2 bases and J by 5 bases, and 13 bases separated the two germline ends. Germline assignment: CDR1 SGHKS and CDR2 YYEKEE (reference sequence). The CDR3 totals 15 residues. CDR3 loop: CASSFDWAPNEKLFF. In DNA, the CDR3 is TGTGCCAGCAGCTTTGACTGGGCTCCCAATGAAAAACTGTTTTTT.

This clone appeared many times. The V gene is TRBV28, the J gene TRBJ1-6, with TRBD1 matching 9 bases. V lost 4 bases and J lost 10; bases outside the gene matches: 5. CDR3 length equals 14 residues. Germline V gene lookup returns CDR1 MDHEN and CDR2 SYDVKM. In nucleotides, the CDR3 is TGTGCCAGCAGTTCGACAGGGGGAGACTCACCCCTCCACTTT. Translation: CASSSTGGDSPLHF.

This chain links TRBV21-1 with TRBJ2-1; the table names TRBD2, a call not compared with the DNA. TRBV21-1 is assigned pseudogene status. CDR3 length equals 16 residues. The CDR3 reads CASSIQLAGGYYEQFF. The CDR3 nucleotides read TGTGCCAGCAGCATTCAACTAGCGGGCGGTTACTATGAGCAGTTCTTC.

This rearrangement joins TRBV11-2 to TRBJ1-3, with no clear D. V lost 5 bases and J lost 3, with 5 bases in between. The CDR3 runs to 12 residues. Germline-derived CDR1 and CDR2 are SGHAT and FQNNGV. CDR3 bases: TGTGCCAGCAGCACAATTGGAAACACCATATATTTT. Translating it yields CASSTIGNTIYF.